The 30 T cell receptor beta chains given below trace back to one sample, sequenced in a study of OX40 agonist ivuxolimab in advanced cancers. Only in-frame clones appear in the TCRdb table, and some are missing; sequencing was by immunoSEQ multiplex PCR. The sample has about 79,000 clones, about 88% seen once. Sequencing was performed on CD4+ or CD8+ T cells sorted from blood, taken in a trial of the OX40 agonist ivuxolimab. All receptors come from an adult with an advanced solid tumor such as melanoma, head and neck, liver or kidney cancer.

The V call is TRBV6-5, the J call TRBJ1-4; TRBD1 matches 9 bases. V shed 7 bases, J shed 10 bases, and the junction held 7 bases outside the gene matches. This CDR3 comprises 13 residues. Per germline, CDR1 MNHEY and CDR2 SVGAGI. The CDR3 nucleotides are TGTGCCAGCACCACGGGACAGGGAGGAAAACTGTTTTTT. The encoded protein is CASTTGQGGKLFF.

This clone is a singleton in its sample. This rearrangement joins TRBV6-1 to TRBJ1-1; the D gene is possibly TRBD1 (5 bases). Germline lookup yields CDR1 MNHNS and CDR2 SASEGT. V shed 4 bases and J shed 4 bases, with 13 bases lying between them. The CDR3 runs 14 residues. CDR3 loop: CASSGGAVATEAFF. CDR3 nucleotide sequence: TGTGCCAGCAGTGGAGGGGCCGTAGCCACTGAAGCTTTCTTT.

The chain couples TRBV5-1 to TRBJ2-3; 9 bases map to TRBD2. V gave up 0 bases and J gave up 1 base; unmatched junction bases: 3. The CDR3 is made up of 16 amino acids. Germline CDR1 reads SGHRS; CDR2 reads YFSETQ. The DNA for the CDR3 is TGCGCCAGCAGCTTGGGAGGCGGGAGGGGCACAGATACGCAGTATTTT. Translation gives CASSLGGGRGTDTQYF.

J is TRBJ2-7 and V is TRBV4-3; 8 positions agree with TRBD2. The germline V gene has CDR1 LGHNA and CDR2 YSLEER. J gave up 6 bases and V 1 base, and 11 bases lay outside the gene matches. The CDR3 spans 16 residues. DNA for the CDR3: TGCGCCAGCAGCCAAGCGGGCGGGGGGCCCCTCGGCGAGCAGTACTTC. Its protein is CASSQAGGGPLGEQYF.

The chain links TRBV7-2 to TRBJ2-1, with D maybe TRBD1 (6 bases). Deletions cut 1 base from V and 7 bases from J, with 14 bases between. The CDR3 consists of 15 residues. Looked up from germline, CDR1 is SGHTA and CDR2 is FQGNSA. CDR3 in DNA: TGTGCCAGCAGCTTAGGACCGGACAGATCTAATGAGCAGTTCTTC. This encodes CASSLGPDRSNEQFF.

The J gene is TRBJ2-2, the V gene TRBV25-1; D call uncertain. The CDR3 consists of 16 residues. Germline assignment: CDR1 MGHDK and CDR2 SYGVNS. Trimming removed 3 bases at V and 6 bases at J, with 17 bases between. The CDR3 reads CASSDPTPSRSGELFF. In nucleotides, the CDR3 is TGTGCCAGCAGTGACCCGACACCCAGTCGGTCCGGGGAGCTGTTTTTT.

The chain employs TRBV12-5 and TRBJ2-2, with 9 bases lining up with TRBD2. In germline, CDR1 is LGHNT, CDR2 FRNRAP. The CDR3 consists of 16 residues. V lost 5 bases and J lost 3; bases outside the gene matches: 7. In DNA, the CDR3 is TGTGCTAGTGGTGTCATAGCGGGAGAACACACCGGGGAGCTGTTTTTT. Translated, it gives CASGVIAGEHTGELFF. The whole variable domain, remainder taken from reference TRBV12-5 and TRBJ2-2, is DARVTQTPRHKVTEMGQEVTMRCQPILGHNTVFWYRQTMMQGLELLAYFRNRAPLDDSGMPKDRFSAEMPDATLATLKIQPSEPRDSAVYFCASGVIAGEHTGELFFGEGSRLTVL.

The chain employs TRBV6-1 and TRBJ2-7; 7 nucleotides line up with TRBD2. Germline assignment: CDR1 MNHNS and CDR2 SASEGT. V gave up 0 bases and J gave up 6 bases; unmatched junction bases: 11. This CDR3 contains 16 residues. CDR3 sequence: CASSEASLAASSEQYF. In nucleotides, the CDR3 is TGTGCCAGCAGTGAAGCATCGCTAGCGGCCTCCAGCGAGCAGTACTTC.

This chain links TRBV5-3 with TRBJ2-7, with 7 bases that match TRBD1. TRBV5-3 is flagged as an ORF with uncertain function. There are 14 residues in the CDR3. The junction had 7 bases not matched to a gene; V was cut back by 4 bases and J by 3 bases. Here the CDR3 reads CARSQGQLIYEQYF. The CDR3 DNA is TGTGCCAGAAGCCAGGGACAGCTAATCTACGAGCAGTACTTC.

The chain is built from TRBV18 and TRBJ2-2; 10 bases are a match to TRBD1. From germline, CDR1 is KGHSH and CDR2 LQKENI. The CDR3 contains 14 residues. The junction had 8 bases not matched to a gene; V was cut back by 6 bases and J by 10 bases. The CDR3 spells CASSPRQGALELFF. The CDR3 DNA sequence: TGTGCCAGCTCCCCGAGACAGGGGGCTTTGGAGCTGTTTTTT.

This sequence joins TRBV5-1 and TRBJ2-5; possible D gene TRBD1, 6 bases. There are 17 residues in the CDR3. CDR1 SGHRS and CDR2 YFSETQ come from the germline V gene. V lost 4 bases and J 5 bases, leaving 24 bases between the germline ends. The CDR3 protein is CASSRPIPGAVGETQYF. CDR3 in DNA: TGCGCCAGCAGCCGTCCGATCCCAGGGGCGGTTGGGGAGACCCAGTACTTC.

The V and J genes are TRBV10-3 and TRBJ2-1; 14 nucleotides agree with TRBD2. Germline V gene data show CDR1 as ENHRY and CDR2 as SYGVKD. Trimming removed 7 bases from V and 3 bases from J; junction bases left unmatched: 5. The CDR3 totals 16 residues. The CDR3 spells CAITGGTSGGYNEQFF. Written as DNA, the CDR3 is TGTGCCATCACCGGGGGGACTAGCGGGGGCTACAATGAGCAGTTCTTC.

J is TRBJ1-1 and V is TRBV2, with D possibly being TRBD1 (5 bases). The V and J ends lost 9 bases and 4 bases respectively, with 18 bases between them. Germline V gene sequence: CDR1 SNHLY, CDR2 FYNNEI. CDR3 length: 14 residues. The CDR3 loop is CASKGLGPGTEAFF. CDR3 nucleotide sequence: TGTGCCAGTAAGGGGTTAGGGCCGGGCACTGAAGCTTTCTTT.

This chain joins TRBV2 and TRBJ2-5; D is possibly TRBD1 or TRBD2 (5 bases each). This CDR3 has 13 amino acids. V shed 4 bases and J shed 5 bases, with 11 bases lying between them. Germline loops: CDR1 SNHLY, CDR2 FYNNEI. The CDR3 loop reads CASSGGSRETQYF. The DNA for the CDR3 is TGTGCCAGCAGTGGGGGGTCTCGGGAGACCCAGTACTTC.

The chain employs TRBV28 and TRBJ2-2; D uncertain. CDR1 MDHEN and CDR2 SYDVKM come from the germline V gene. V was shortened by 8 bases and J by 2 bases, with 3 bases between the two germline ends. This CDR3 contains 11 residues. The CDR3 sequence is CASRNTGELFF. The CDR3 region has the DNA TGTGCCAGCCGTAACACCGGGGAGCTGTTTTTT.

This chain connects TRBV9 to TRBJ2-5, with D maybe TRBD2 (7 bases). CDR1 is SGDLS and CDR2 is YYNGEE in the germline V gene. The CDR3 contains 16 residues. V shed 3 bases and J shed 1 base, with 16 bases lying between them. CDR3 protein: CASSAGGARGQETQYF. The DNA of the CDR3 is TGTGCCAGCAGCGCTGGGGGGGCCAGAGGCCAAGAGACCCAGTACTTC. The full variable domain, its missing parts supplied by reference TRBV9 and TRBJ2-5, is DSGVTQTPKHLITATGQRVTLRCSPRSGDLSVYWYQQSLDQGLQFLIQYYNGEERAKGNILERFSAQQFPDLHSELNLSSLELGDSALYFCASSAGGARGQETQYFGPGTRLLVL.

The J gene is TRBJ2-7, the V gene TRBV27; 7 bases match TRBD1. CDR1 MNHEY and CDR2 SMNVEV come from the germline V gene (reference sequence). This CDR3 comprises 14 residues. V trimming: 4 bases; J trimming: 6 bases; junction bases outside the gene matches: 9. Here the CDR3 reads CASSSVYRGSEQYF. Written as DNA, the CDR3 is TGTGCCAGCAGTTCCGTCTACAGGGGAAGCGAGCAGTACTTC.

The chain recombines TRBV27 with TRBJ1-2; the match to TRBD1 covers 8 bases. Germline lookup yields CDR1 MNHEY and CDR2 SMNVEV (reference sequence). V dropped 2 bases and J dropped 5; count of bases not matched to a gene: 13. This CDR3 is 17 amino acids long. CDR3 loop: CASSLARAGGALYGYTF. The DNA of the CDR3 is TGTGCCAGCAGTTTAGCGCGGGCAGGGGGCGCCCTGTATGGCTACACCTTC.

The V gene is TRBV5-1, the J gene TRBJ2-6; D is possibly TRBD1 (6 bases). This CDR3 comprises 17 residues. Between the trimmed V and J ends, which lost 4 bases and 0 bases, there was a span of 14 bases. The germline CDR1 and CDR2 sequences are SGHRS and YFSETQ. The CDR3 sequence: CASSMRQANSGANVLTF. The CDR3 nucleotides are TGCGCCAGCAGCATGCGACAGGCGAACTCTGGGGCCAACGTCCTGACTTTC.

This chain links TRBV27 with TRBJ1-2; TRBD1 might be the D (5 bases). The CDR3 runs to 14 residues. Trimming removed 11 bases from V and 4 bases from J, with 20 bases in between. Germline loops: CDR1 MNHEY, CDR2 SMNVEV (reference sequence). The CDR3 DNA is TGTGCCTTTCCGGGGGGGATGCTTGCCTATGGCTACACCTTC. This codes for CAFPGGMLAYGYTF.

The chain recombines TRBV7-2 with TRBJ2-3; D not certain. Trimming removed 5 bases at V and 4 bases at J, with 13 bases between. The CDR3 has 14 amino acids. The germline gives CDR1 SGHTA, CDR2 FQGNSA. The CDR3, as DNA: TGTGCCAGCAGCCCCCTTGGGTCCGCAGATACGCAGTATTTT. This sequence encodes CASSPLGSADTQYF.

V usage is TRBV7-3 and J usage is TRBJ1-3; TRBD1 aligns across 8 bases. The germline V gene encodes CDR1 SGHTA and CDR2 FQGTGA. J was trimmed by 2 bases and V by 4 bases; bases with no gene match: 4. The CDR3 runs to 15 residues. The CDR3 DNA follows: TGTGCCAGCAGCTCCGACAGGGGCCCTGGAAACACCATATATTTT. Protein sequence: CASSSDRGPGNTIYF.

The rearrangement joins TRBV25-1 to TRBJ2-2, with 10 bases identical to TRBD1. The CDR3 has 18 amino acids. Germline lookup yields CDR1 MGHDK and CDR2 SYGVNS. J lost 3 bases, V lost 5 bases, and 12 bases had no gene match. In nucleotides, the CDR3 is TGTGCCAGCAGTCCCCACGGGGGACAGGGGACCTACACCGGGGAGCTGTTTTTT. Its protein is CASSPHGGQGTYTGELFF.

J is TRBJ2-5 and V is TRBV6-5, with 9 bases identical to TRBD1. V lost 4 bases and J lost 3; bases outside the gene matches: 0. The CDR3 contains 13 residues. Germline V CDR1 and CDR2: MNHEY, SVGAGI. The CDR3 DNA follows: TGTGCCAGCAGTTGGGACAGGGAAGAGACCCAGTACTTC. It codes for CASSWDREETQYF.

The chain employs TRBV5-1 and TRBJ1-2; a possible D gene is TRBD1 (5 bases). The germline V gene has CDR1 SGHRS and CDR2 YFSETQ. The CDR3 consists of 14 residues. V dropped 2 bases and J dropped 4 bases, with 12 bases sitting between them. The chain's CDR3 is CASSFGTEFYGYTF. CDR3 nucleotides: TGCGCCAGCAGCTTTGGGACGGAATTCTATGGCTACACCTTC.

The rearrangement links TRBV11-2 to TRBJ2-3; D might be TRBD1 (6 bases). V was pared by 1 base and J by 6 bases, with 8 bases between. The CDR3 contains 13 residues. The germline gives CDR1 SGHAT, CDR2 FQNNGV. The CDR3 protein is CASSLGGPDTQYF. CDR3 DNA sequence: TGTGCCAGCAGCTTAGGGGGGCCCGATACGCAGTATTTT.

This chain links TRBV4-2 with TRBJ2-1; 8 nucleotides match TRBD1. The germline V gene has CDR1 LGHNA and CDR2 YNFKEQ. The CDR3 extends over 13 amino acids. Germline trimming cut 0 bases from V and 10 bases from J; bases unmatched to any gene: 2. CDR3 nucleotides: TGTGCCAGCAGCCAAGATTCAGGGGGCGAGCAGTTCTTC. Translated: CASSQDSGGEQFF.

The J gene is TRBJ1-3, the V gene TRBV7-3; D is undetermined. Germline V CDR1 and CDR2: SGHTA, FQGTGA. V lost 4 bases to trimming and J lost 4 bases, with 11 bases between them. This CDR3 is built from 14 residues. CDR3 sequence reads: CASSSGRSGNTIYF. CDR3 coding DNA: TGTGCCAGCAGCTCGGGGAGATCAGGAAACACCATATATTTT.

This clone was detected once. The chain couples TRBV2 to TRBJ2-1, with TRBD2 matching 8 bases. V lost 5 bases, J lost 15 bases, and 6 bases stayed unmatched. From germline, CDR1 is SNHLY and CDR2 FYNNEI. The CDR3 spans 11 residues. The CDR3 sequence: CASSYSGIPFF. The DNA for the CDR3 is TGTGCCAGCAGTTATAGCGGGATACCGTTCTTC.

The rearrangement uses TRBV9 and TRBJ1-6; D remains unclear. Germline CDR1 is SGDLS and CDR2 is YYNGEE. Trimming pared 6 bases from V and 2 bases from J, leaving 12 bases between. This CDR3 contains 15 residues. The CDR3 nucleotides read TGTGCCAGCAACTATCGAGGCACCTATAATTCACCCCTCCACTTT. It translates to CASNYRGTYNSPLHF.